A selection of T cell receptor beta chains follows, all from one sample in a study of blood T cell repertoires in COVID-19. Generated by immunoSEQ multiplex PCR, the TCRdb table keeps only in-frame clones and is missing some. This table holds about 34,000 clones, about 75% found once. Sequenced sample: peripheral blood. All receptors come from a man older than 75 with active or convalescent COVID-19. The CDR3 runs from the conserved cysteine through the conserved F or W. D genes are given only for firm matches. Some rows have no size entry. The others give once, few or many, or a class for an expanded clone.

V gene: TRBV18
clone size: few
D gene: -
J gene: TRBJ1-1
CDR3 protein: CASSPPGVKVDTEAFF
CDR3 DNA: TGTGCCAGCTCACCACCAGGGGTGAAGGTAGACACTGAAGCTTTCTTT

V gene: TRBV6-1
clone size: few
D gene: TRBD1
J gene: TRBJ2-5
CDR3 protein: CASSEGQGGETQYF
CDR3 DNA: TGTGCCAGCAGTGAAGGACAGGGTGGTGAGACCCAGTACTTC

V gene: TRBV19
clone size: -
D gene: TRBD2
J gene: TRBJ2-1
CDR3 protein: CASARGERGTPLFF
CDR3 DNA: TGTGCCAGTGCTCGGGGGGAACGCGGGACTCCCCTGTTCTTC

V gene: TRBV12-5
clone size: -
D gene: -
J gene: TRBJ2-1
CDR3 protein: CASGLGQTPNEQFF
CDR3 DNA: TGTGCTAGTGGTTTGGGACAGACCCCAAATGAGCAGTTCTTC

V gene: TRBV5-6
clone size: -
D gene: TRBD1
J gene: TRBJ2-7
CDR3 protein: CASSRGQDTPYEQYF
CDR3 DNA: TGTGCCAGCAGCAGGGGACAGGACACTCCCTACGAGCAGTACTTC

V gene: TRBV6-5
clone size: -
D gene: TRBD1
J gene: TRBJ2-4
CDR3 protein: CATWDRQLGNIQYF
CDR3 DNA: TGTGCCACCTGGGACAGACAATTGGGAAACATTCAGTACTTC

V gene: TRBV14
clone size: -
D gene: -
J gene: TRBJ1-2
CDR3 protein: CASSQGQGLYGYTF
CDR3 DNA: TGTGCCAGCAGCCAAGGTCAGGGACTCTATGGCTACACCTTC

V gene: TRBV7-9
clone size: few
D gene: -
J gene: TRBJ1-6
CDR3 protein: CASSRGQTNSPLHF
CDR3 DNA: TGTGCCAGCAGCCGAGGACAGACTAATTCACCCCTCCACTTT

V gene: TRBV28
clone size: -
D gene: TRBD1
J gene: TRBJ1-4
CDR3 protein: CASSFDRAGKLFF
CDR3 DNA: TGTGCCAGCAGTTTCGACAGGGCTGGAAAACTGTTTTTT

V gene: TRBV7-2
clone size: once
D gene: TRBD2
J gene: TRBJ2-1
CDR3 protein: CASSAGLVGNNEQFF
CDR3 DNA: TGTGCCAGCAGCGCCGGACTAGTCGGGAACAATGAGCAGTTCTTC

V gene: TRBV6-1
clone size: few
D gene: -
J gene: TRBJ2-2
CDR3 protein: CASSGTFRGPAGELFF
CDR3 DNA: TGTGCCAGCAGTGGTACTTTCCGAGGGCCAGCCGGGGAGCTGTTTTTT

V gene: TRBV19
clone size: few
D gene: TRBD1
J gene: TRBJ1-5
CDR3 protein: CASSIQGDSNQPQHF
CDR3 DNA: TGTGCCAGTAGTATACAGGGGGACAGCAATCAGCCCCAGCATTTT

V gene: TRBV5-1
clone size: -
D gene: TRBD1
J gene: TRBJ2-3
CDR3 protein: CASSPTARGHSDTQYF
CDR3 DNA: TGCGCCAGCAGCCCCACTGCCAGGGGGCACTCAGATACGCAGTATTTT

V gene: TRBV11-3
clone size: -
D gene: -
J gene: TRBJ2-1
CDR3 protein: CASSTRQATRGEQFF
CDR3 DNA: TGTGCCAGCAGCACCCGCCAGGCAACTCGGGGTGAGCAGTTCTTC

V gene: TRBV27
clone size: -
D gene: TRBD1
J gene: TRBJ1-5
CDR3 protein: CASSLSWGQGDWQPQHF
CDR3 DNA: TGTGCCAGCAGTTTATCGTGGGGACAGGGAGATTGGCAGCCCCAGCATTTT

V gene: TRBV6-5
clone size: -
D gene: -
J gene: TRBJ2-1
CDR3 protein: CASSYTGLYNEQFF
CDR3 DNA: TGTGCCAGCAGTTACACGGGACTCTACAATGAGCAGTTCTTC

V gene: TRBV4-1
clone size: -
D gene: -
J gene: TRBJ2-3
CDR3 protein: CASSQGPSTDTQYF
CDR3 DNA: TGCGCCAGCAGCCAGGGGCCTAGCACAGATACGCAGTATTTT

V gene: TRBV5-1
clone size: once
D gene: -
J gene: TRBJ1-2
CDR3 protein: CASSLVGTGGRRYTF
CDR3 DNA: TGCGCCAGCAGCTTGGTCGGAACGGGGGGCCGACGCTACACCTTC

V gene: TRBV5-1
clone size: -
D gene: TRBD2
J gene: TRBJ2-1
CDR3 protein: CASSLAFGLAGGNEQFF
CDR3 DNA: TGCGCCAGCAGCTTGGCCTTTGGGCTAGCGGGAGGCAATGAGCAGTTCTTC

V gene: TRBV4-3
clone size: -
D gene: -
J gene: TRBJ2-2
CDR3 protein: CASRREGTGELFF
CDR3 DNA: TGCGCCAGCAGACGTGAGGGAACCGGGGAGCTGTTTTTT

V gene: TRBV7-9
clone size: -
D gene: TRBD1
J gene: TRBJ1-2
CDR3 protein: CASSFGDRESGGYTF
CDR3 DNA: TGTGCCAGCAGCTTCGGAGACAGGGAATCGGGTGGCTACACCTTC

V gene: TRBV5-1
clone size: -
D gene: TRBD1
J gene: TRBJ2-2
CDR3 protein: CASSFAGGSGELFF
CDR3 DNA: TGCGCCAGCAGTTTTGCAGGGGGCTCCGGGGAGCTGTTTTTT

V gene: TRBV28
clone size: -
D gene: TRBD1
J gene: TRBJ1-1
CDR3 protein: CASRRTGGSEAFF
CDR3 DNA: TGTGCCAGCAGACGGACAGGGGGCTCTGAAGCTTTCTTT

V gene: TRBV10-2
clone size: -
D gene: -
J gene: TRBJ1-5
CDR3 protein: CASSGPDRLNQPQHF
CDR3 DNA: TGCGCCAGCAGTGGCCCAGACAGGCTCAATCAGCCCCAGCATTTT

V gene: TRBV10-2
clone size: -
D gene: TRBD1
J gene: TRBJ1-6
CDR3 protein: CASSEAQGNNSPLHF
CDR3 DNA: TGCGCCAGCAGTGAGGCACAGGGGAATAATTCACCCCTCCACTTT

V gene: TRBV14
clone size: -
D gene: -
J gene: TRBJ1-6
CDR3 protein: CASSSWQGPLHF
CDR3 DNA: TGTGCCAGCAGCTCCTGGCAGGGACCCCTCCACTTT

V gene: TRBV3-1/TRBV3-2
clone size: -
D gene: TRBD2
J gene: TRBJ2-7
CDR3 protein: CASSQAGTSPSF
CDR3 DNA: TGTGCCAGCAGCCAAGCCGGGACTAGCCCTTCTTTC

V gene: TRBV15
clone size: -
D gene: TRBD1
J gene: TRBJ2-7
CDR3 protein: CATSRATGEYEQYF
CDR3 DNA: TGTGCCACCAGCAGAGCCACAGGGGAGTACGAGCAGTACTTC

V gene: TRBV24-1
clone size: -
D gene: -
J gene: TRBJ1-6
CDR3 protein: CATSASSYNSPLHF
CDR3 DNA: TGTGCCACCAGTGCCTCCTCCTATAATTCACCCCTCCACTTT

V gene: TRBV27
clone size: -
D gene: TRBD1
J gene: TRBJ2-2
CDR3 protein: CASSFGTGGAGELFF
CDR3 DNA: TGTGCCAGCAGTTTTGGGACAGGGGGGGCCGGGGAGCTGTTTTTT

V gene: TRBV6-2/TRBV6-3
clone size: few
D gene: -
J gene: TRBJ1-5
CDR3 protein: CASSLPRQISNQPQHF
CDR3 DNA: TGTGCCAGCAGTCTGCCGAGACAGATTAGCAATCAGCCCCAGCATTTT

V gene: TRBV28
clone size: -
D gene: -
J gene: TRBJ1-2
CDR3 protein: CASTGQLYYGYTF
CDR3 DNA: TGTGCCAGCACCGGACAGCTTTACTATGGCTACACCTTC

V gene: TRBV7-2
clone size: -
D gene: -
J gene: TRBJ2-3
CDR3 protein: CASSLEGDHTDTQYF
CDR3 DNA: TGTGCCAGCAGCTTAGAGGGGGATCACACAGATACGCAGTATTTT

V gene: TRBV30
clone size: -
D gene: TRBD1
J gene: TRBJ1-1
CDR3 protein: CAWSAWDRETEAFF
CDR3 DNA: TGTGCCTGGAGTGCCTGGGACAGGGAAACTGAAGCTTTCTTT

V gene: TRBV28
clone size: -
D gene: -
J gene: TRBJ1-2
CDR3 protein: CASSSPRITNYGYTF
CDR3 DNA: TGTGCCAGCAGTTCCCCGAGAATAACTAACTATGGCTACACCTTC

V gene: TRBV2
clone size: -
D gene: -
J gene: TRBJ1-1
CDR3 protein: CASSDMGHLNTEAFF
CDR3 DNA: TGTGCCAGCAGTGATATGGGGCACTTGAACACTGAAGCTTTCTTT

V gene: TRBV10-3
clone size: -
D gene: TRBD2
J gene: TRBJ2-1
CDR3 protein: CAISEPRTSSDEQFF
CDR3 DNA: TGTGCCATCAGTGAACCTCGGACTAGCTCGGATGAGCAGTTCTTC

V gene: TRBV30
clone size: -
D gene: TRBD2
J gene: TRBJ2-2
CDR3 protein: CAWSLQGLAHTGELFF
CDR3 DNA: TGTGCCTGGAGTTTGCAGGGACTAGCGCACACCGGGGAGCTGTTTTTT

V gene: TRBV6-5
clone size: -
D gene: TRBD1
J gene: TRBJ1-6
CDR3 protein: CASSGQGSGVLHF
CDR3 DNA: TGTGCCAGCAGCGGACAGGGGAGCGGAGTCCTCCACTTT

V gene: TRBV7-9
clone size: -
D gene: -
J gene: TRBJ2-3
CDR3 protein: CASSPPLARGPGDTQYF
CDR3 DNA: TGTGCCAGCAGCCCCCCTCTGGCGAGAGGGCCGGGGGATACGCAGTATTTT